This record looks at one T cell receptor (beta chain) sequence and its context. Its specific antigen is unknown. Nothing much larger sits one base from this clone, and base qualities are not available. The TCR beta CDR3 regions were amplified from RNA transcripts. For the first round of RT-PCR on the TCR CDR3, the HTBI primer set was used together with the Qiagen OneStep RT-PCR kit. Libraries were constructed in a second round of multiplex PCR, after which size selection and purification were performed. Libraries were sequenced paired-end with 100 bp reads on an Illumina HiSeq2000. Per the original workflow: SOAPnuke was used to process the raw data, throwing out any read that contained adapters or uncalled bases, had a mean Phred below 15, or lacked an exact constant-primer or identifier match. High-quality paired reads were merged using COPE v1.2.5, and each unique nucleotide sequence was defined as a clonotype. Clonotypes were aligned to IMGT TRBV, TRBD and TRBJ reference segments using MiTCR v1.1. Only V-J combinations with frequency above 0.0001, covering about 99% of repertoires, were analysed. The TCS score was defined as F50 (clonal expansion) divided by E x V (chaos), with BLOSUM62-based TCRdist calculated between CDR3 peptides within each V-J. Welch's t-statistics and random forest reduced roughly 530 V-J features to roughly 13, which were used in a naive Bayes classifier (R e1071). TCRdb reworked the public reads: Q25 trimming with fastp, MiXCR clone assembly, productive beta chains retained. All rows with the same CDR3 protein become a single entry with the most common DNA and genes. TCRdb, rather than the study authors, made the V and J calls. The sample yields more than 300,000 distinct CDR3 sequences; approximately 17% were counted once. Approximately 33% of the sample comes from the top ten.

Hyperthyroidism patients were newly diagnosed, with disease duration under 2 months, and aged 18 to 65 years. Any patient with an uncontrolled infection, another autoimmune disease, pregnancy or lactation was excluded. Diagnoses were based on clinical symptoms, serum thyroxine and TRAb, thyroid ultrasound and orbital computed tomography. Blood from progressor patients was collected at the time of first diagnosis with hyperthyroidism, before any ophthalmopathy symptoms had appeared. PBMCs were separated from under 11 ml of fresh peripheral blood using Ficoll-Paque density gradient centrifugation. Progressor patients were defined as those initially diagnosed with Graves' hyperthyroidism in whom ophthalmopathy developed during follow-up. Total RNA was extracted with Trizol reagent, and quality was checked on an Agilent 2100 Bioanalyzer. Including cysteine and phenylalanine, the CDR3 has 13 amino acids. Of the read, only the CDR3 DNA is kept; its 39 bases are in frame from base 1. CDR1 and CDR2 are read off the germline V gene as SGDLS and YYNGEE. V is pared back by 0 bases and J by 4 bases, with 7 bases lying between the germline termini.

The data are from a study of T cells in Graves' hyperthyroidism and ophthalmopathy (dated by TCRdb to the late 2010s). About the investigation overall: Peripheral blood was collected at initial diagnosis, before any treatment. To identify distinguishing TCR V-J signatures, a discovery cohort of around 98 patients was used, comprising 43 with Graves' ophthalmopathy and roughly 60 with stable Graves' hyperthyroidism. The roughly 91 discovery patients were randomly split 7:3 into training and test sets. Thyroid tissue and blood T-cell repertoires from more than 5 Graves' hyperthyroidism patients were also compared in the study. An independent validation cohort of some 18 hyperthyroidism patients and some 15 patients who later progressed to ophthalmopathy tested prospective prediction of ophthalmopathy. The paper describes TCR Vbeta CDR3 sequencing of more than 120 peripheral blood samples, made up of roughly 40 ophthalmopathy patients, over 70 hyperthyroidism patients and roughly 17 progressor patients. Following sampling, methimazole starting at 30 mg daily was given to hyperthyroidism patients, and high-dose intravenous methylprednisolone was given to ophthalmopathy patients.

Beyond this particular receptor, the publication reports: No statistical method was used to set the sample size in advance, and investigators knew the group allocation. A 13 V-J signature model separated ophthalmopathy from stable hyperthyroidism, with approximately 87% sensitivity and roughly 81% specificity in cross-validation and 80%/75% in testing. Most expanded thyroid clonotypes (frequency above 0.001) were also detected in blood, suggesting blood repertoires may reflect thyroid immune responses. In validation, the model predicted progression to ophthalmopathy a median of 6.5 months before onset, with roughly 68% sensitivity and more than 72% specificity.

The source is a woman aged 30 to 39 with Graves' hyperthyroidism that later progressed to Graves' ophthalmopathy. The chain links TRBV9 with TRBJ1-1, with no confidently assigned D gene. Sequenced sample: blood. The DNA sequence is as follows: TGTGCCAGCAGCGTAGGGTTGAGCACTGAAGCTTTCTTT. This yields the protein CASSVGLSTEAFF.